This T cell receptor beta chain came from a study of T cell changes during pregnancy in multiple sclerosis. J lost 1 base, V lost 5 bases, and 8 bases had no gene match. The CDR3 spans 17 residues. Germline CDR1 reads SEHNR; CDR2 reads FQNEAQ (reference sequence). Profiled with immunoSEQ multiplex PCR; TCRdb holds only in-frame clones, not every one. Here the sample spans around 60,000 clones, roughly 89% being singletons. Sequencing used peripheral blood, obtained in the second trimester of pregnancy. The chain has TRBV7-9 and TRBJ2-2; 9 bases are a match to TRBD2. The sequence derives from a female donor with multiple sclerosis, enrolled in a pregnancy study. The CDR3 sequence: CASSPPGLALNTGELFF. CDR3 DNA sequence: TGTGCCAGCAGCCCCCCGGGACTAGCCTTGAACACCGGGGAGCTGTTTTTT.